This T cell receptor beta chain was found in a study of T cells in Graves' hyperthyroidism and ophthalmopathy (dated by TCRdb to about 2019). About the investigation overall: Peripheral blood samples were taken at the time of initial diagnosis, prior to any treatment. To identify TCR V-J signatures that set the groups apart, the researchers used a discovery cohort of roughly 100 patients, made up of under 45 with Graves' ophthalmopathy and about 60 with stable Graves' hyperthyroidism. Prospective prediction of ophthalmopathy was tested in an independent validation cohort consisting of 18 hyperthyroidism patients and 15 to 17 patients who later progressed to ophthalmopathy. The 100 or so discovery patients were randomly divided into training and test sets at a 7:3 ratio. In addition, the study compared T-cell repertoires in thyroid tissue and in blood from about 6 Graves' hyperthyroidism patients. Following sampling, methimazole starting at 30 mg daily was given to hyperthyroidism patients, and high-dose intravenous methylprednisolone was given to ophthalmopathy patients. TCR Vbeta CDR3 sequencing of roughly 140 peripheral blood samples (around 45 ophthalmopathy, 75 hyperthyroidism and some 17 progressor patients) is reported in the paper.

Ophthalmopathy patients had moderately to severely active disease, with a Clinical Activity Score of 3 or more, a NOSPECS grade of 4 or more, and a disease duration of less than 3 months. Patients with uncontrolled infections, other autoimmune diseases, pregnancy or lactation were excluded. Diagnoses relied on clinical symptoms, serum thyroxine and TRAb, thyroid ultrasound and orbital computed tomography. PBMCs were separated from roughly 10 ml of fresh peripheral blood using Ficoll-Paque density gradient centrifugation. Total RNA was extracted using Trizol reagent, and RNA quality was assessed on an Agilent 2100 Bioanalyzer. Amplification of TCR beta CDR3 regions was carried out from RNA transcripts. For the first round of RT-PCR on the TCR CDR3, the HTBI primer set was used together with the Qiagen OneStep RT-PCR kit. Libraries were constructed in a second round of multiplex PCR, after which size selection and purification were performed. Sequencing of the libraries was done on an Illumina HiSeq2000 using paired-end 100 bp reads. Per the authors' processing: SOAPnuke was used to process the raw data, removing reads that contained adapters or uncalled bases, had a mean Phred below 15, or lacked an exact match to the constant primer or identifier. COPE v1.2.5 was used to merge the high-quality paired reads, and each unique nucleotide sequence was defined as a clonotype. MiTCR v1.1 was used to align clonotypes to the IMGT TRBV, TRBD and TRBJ reference segments. The analysis was restricted to V-J combinations with a frequency above 0.0001, which together covered roughly 99% of the repertoires. A TCS score was defined as the ratio of F50 (clonal expansion) to E x V (chaos), with BLOSUM62-based TCRdist applied between CDR3 peptides within each V-J. Welch's t-statistics and random forest reduced roughly 530 V-J features to 10 to 15, which were used in a naive Bayes classifier (R e1071). The Morisita-Horn index was used to measure how similar the thyroid and blood repertoires were. In-frame beta chains were kept once TCRdb had trimmed the public reads at Q25 with fastp and called clones with MiXCR. Rows matching on CDR3 protein sequence are summarized as one entry with the most common DNA and genes. What appears here as the V and J calls and clone size reflects TCRdb's work, not the paper's. The sample yields fewer than 750,000 distinct CDR3 sequences; about 14% were counted once. Around 4.5% of the sample belongs to the ten largest clones.

What the authors observed across the whole study: Most expanded thyroid clonotypes (frequency above 0.001) were also found in blood, which suggests that blood repertoires may mirror thyroid immune responses. In cross-validation, a model built on a 13 V-J signature told ophthalmopathy apart from stable hyperthyroidism with 85% to 90% sensitivity and approximately 84% specificity, and in testing the same model reached 80%/75%. Sample size was not statistically predetermined, and investigators were not blinded to group allocation. In validation, the model predicted progression to ophthalmopathy with 65% to 71% sensitivity and approximately 74% specificity, a median of approximately 6.7 months before onset.

The CDR3 runs 16 residues from the cysteine to the phenylalanine. This entry keeps only the CDR3 DNA: 48 bases, framed from base 1. Trimming at the junction amounts to 3 bases on V and 1 base on J, and the germline ends lie 13 bases apart. The germline V gene yields MDHEN for CDR1 and SYDVKM for CDR2. The sample holds many counts of this clonotype. The specificity of this receptor is unknown. No qualities accompany the bases; no much larger clone lies one base away. This sequence uses TRBV28 and TRBJ1-5, with TRBD1 perhaps the D gene, on 5 matching bases. This sequence originates from a woman in her 40s with Graves' ophthalmopathy. Sequences were obtained from blood. The sequenced DNA: TGTGCCAGCAGTTTCACCACCCGGGGCAGCAATCAGCCCCAGCATTTT. It translates as CASSFTTRGSNQPQHF.